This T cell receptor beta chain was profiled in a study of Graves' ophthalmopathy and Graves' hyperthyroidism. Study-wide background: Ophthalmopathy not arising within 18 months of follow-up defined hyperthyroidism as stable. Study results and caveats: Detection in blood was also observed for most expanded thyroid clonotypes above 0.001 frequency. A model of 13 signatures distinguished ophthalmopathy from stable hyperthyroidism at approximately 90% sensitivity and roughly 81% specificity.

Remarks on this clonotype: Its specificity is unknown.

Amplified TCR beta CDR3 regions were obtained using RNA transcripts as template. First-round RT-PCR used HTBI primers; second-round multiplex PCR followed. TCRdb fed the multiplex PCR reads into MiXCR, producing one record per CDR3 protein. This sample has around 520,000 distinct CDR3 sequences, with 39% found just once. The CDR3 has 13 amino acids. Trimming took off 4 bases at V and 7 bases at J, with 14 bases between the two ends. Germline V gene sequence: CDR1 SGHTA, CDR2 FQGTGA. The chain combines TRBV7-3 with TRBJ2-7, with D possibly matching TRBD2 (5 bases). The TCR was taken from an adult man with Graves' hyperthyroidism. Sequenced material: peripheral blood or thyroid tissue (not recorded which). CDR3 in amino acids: CASSYGDFNEQYF. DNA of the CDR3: TGTGCCAGCAGCTACGGGGATTTCAATGAGCAGTACTTC.